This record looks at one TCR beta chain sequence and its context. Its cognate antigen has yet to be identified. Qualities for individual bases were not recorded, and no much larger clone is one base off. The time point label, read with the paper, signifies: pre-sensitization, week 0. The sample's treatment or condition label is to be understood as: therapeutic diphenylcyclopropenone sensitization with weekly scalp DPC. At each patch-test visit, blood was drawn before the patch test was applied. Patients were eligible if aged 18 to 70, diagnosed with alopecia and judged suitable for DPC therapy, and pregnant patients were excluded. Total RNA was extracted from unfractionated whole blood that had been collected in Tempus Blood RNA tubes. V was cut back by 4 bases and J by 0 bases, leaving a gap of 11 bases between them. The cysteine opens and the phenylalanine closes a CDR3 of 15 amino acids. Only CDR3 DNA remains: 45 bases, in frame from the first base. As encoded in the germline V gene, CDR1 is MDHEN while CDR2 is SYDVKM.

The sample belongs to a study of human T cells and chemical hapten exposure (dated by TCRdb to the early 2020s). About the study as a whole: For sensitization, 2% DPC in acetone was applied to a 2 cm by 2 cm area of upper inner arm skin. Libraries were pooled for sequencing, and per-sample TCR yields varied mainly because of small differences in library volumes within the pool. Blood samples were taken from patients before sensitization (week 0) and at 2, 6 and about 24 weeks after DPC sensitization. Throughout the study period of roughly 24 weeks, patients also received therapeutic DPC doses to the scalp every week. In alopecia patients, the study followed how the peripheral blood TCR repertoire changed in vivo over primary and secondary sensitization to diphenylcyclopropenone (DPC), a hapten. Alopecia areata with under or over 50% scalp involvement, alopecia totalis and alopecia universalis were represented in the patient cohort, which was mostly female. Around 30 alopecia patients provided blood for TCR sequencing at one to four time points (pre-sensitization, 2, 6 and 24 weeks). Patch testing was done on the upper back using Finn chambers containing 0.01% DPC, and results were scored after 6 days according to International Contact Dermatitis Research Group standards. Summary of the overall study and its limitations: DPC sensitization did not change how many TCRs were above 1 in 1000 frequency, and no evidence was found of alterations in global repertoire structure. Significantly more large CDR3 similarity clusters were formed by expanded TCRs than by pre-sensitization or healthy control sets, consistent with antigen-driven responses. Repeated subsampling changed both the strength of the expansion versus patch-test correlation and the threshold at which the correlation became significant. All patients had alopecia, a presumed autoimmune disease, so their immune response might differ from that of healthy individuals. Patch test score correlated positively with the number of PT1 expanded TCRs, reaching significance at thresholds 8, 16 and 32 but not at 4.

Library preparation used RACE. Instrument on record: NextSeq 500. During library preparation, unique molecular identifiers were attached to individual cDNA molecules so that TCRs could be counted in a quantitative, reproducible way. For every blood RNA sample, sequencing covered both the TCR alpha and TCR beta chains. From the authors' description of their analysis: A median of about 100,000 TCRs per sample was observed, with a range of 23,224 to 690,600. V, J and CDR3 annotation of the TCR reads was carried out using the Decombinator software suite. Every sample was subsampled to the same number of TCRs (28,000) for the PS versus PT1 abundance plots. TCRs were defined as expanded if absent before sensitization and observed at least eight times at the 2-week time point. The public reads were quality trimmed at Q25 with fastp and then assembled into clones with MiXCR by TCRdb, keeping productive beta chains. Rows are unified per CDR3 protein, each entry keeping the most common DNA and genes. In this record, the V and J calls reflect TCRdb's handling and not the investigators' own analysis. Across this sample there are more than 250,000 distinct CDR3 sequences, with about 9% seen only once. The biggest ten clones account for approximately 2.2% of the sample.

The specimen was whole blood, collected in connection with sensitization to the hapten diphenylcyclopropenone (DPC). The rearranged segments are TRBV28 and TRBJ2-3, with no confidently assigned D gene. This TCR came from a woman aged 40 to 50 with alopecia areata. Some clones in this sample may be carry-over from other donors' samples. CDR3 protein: CASSSWESSTDTQYF. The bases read TGTGCCAGCAGTTCCTGGGAATCGAGCACAGATACGCAGTATTTT.